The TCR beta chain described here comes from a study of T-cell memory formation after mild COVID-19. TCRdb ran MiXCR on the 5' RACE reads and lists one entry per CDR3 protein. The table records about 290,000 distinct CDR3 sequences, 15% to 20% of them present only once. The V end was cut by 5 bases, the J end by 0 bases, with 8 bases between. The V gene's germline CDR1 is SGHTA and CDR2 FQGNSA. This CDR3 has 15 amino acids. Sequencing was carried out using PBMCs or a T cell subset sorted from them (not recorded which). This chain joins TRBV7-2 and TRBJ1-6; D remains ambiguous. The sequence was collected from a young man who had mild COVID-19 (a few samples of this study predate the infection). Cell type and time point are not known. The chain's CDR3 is CASSPRSSYNSPLHF. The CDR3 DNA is TGTGCCAGCAGCCCGAGGAGCTCCTATAATTCACCCCTCCACTTT.